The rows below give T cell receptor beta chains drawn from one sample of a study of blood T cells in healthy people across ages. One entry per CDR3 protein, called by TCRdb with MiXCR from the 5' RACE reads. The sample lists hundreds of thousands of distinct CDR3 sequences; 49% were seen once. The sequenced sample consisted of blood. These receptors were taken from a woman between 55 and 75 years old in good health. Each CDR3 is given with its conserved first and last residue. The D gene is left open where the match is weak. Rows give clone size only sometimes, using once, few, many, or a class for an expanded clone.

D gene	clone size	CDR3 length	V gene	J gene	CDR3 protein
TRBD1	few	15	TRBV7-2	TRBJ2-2	CASRPTGGSTGELFF
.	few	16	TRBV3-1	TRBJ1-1	CASSPFSGGMNTEAFF
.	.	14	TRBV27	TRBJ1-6	CASSSSPYNSPLHF
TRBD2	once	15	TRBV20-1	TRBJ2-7	CSASDTLAGAYEQYF
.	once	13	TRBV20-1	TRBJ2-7	CSAPRRLSYEQYF
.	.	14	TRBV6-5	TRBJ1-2	CASSYSDRRDGYTF
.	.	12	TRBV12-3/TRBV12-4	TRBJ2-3	CASSLLGAAQYF
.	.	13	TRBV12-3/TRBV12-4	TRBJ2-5	CASSFIGRETQYF
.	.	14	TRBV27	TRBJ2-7	CASSFWDKSYEQYF
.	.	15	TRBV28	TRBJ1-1	CASSFPGSKTSDAFF